The count of the clone carrying this TCR beta chain is one. The antigen remains undetermined. These data belong to a study of cytomegalovirus exposure and HLA in healthy donors. Study-wide results and caveats: For presence/absence analyses, sequencing depth was assumed to be roughly uniform across donors. Later analysis identified a missense DCLRE1C variant that was linked to TCR beta V- and J-gene trimming. The authors listed some 160 TCR beta chains as cytomegalovirus-associated.

The CDR3 runs to 13 residues. Trimming cost V 4 bases and J 9 bases, with 13 bases left between them. From germline, CDR1 is SQVTM and CDR2 ANQGSEA. PCR involved 60 Vbeta and 13 Jbeta primers. Repertoires were generated with immunoSEQ multiplex PCR, while TCRdb's copy carries only in-frame clones and drops some. The repertoire holds fewer than 80,000 clones, with roughly 69% as singletons. The chain carries TRBV29-1 and TRBJ1-6; maybe TRBD1 (5 bases). Sample: PBMCs. The receptor comes from a woman aged 50 to 65 in good health and CMV-seropositive. DNA for the CDR3: TGCAGCGTTGCTGACAGTCTAATTTCACCCCTCCACTTT. It specifies CSVADSLISPLHF.